These T cell receptor beta chains were read from a single sample in a study of shared clonotypes between healthy human individuals. Sequenced by immunoSEQ multiplex PCR; TCRdb stores in-frame clones only, minus some. The table lists 450,000 to 500,000 clones, 81% of them singletons. Sequencing input: PBMCs. These receptors were collected from a woman aged 40 to 50 in good health. Some clones in this sample may be carry-over from other donors' samples. The CDR3 runs from the conserved cysteine through the conserved F or W. A D gene is named only where the DNA matches it firmly. The listing skips clone size in some rows; elsewhere it reads once, few, many or a size class.

>few|TRBJ2-7|TRBV14|TRBD1|15
CASSHGTGWSYEQYF
TGTGCCAGCAGCCACGGGACAGGGTGGTCCTACGAGCAGTACTTC
>.|TRBJ2-1|TRBV7-9|TRBD1|15
CASRTQGATHNEQFF
TGTGCCAGCAGAACACAGGGGGCTACCCACAATGAGCAGTTCTTC
>once|TRBJ2-2|TRBV5-4|.|14
CASSSGRGAGELFF
TGTGCCAGCAGCTCTGGCAGGGGGGCCGGGGAGCTGTTTTTT
>once|TRBJ2-5|TRBV5-1|TRBD2|15
CASSLLAGPEETQYF
TGCGCCAGCAGCTTGCTAGCGGGACCGGAAGAGACCCAGTACTTC
>many|TRBJ1-4|TRBV14|.|12
CASSFLSEKLFF
TGTGCCAGCAGCTTCCTGTCCGAAAAACTGTTTTTT
>.|TRBJ2-7|TRBV5-6|.|13
CASSTGQSYEQYF
TGTGCCAGCAGCACAGGACAGTCTTACGAGCAGTACTTC
>.|TRBJ2-2|TRBV5-4|TRBD2|15
CASSLFGRAGGELFF
TGTGCCAGCAGCTTGTTCGGGAGGGCCGGCGGGGAGCTGTTTTTT
>.|TRBJ1-2|TRBV2|TRBD1|14
CASSNTGGDYGYTF
TGTGCCAGCAGTAATACAGGGGGCGACTATGGCTACACCTTC
>few|TRBJ1-4|TRBV7-8|TRBD1|16
CASSLSGGQGGEKLFF
TGTGCCAGCAGCTTAAGCGGAGGACAGGGAGGAGAAAAACTGTTTTTT
>once|TRBJ2-1|TRBV7-7|TRBD2|15
CASSRGESSYNEQFF
TGTGCCAGCAGCCGGGGGGAGAGCTCCTACAATGAGCAGTTCTTC
>.|TRBJ1-1|TRBV7-6|.|13
CASSLDMNTEAFF
TGTGCCAGCAGCTTAGACATGAACACTGAAGCTTTCTTT
>.|TRBJ1-2|TRBV27|.|15
CASSLAYREKMGYTF
TGTGCCAGCAGTTTAGCCTACCGGGAGAAGATGGGCTACACCTTC
>.|TRBJ2-2|TRBV7-9|.|13
CASSLERPGELFF
TGTGCTAGCAGCTTAGAGCGACCCGGGGAGCTGTTTTTT
>.|TRBJ2-7|TRBV9|.|15
CASSAEGSNSYEQYF
TGTGCCAGCAGCGCCGAGGGAAGTAACTCCTACGAGCAGTACTTC
>once|TRBJ2-3|TRBV9|.|15
CASSVAGGRTDTQYF
TGTGCCAGCAGCGTAGCTGGTGGACGCACAGATACGCAGTATTTT
>.|TRBJ2-1|TRBV11-2|TRBD2|15
CASSFSSGVYDEQFF
TGTGCCAGCAGCTTTTCTAGCGGGGTTTACGATGAGCAGTTCTTC
>.|TRBJ2-1|TRBV2|.|12
CASSRPGNQQFF
TGTGCCAGCAGTCGTCCCGGTAATCAGCAGTTCTTC
>.|TRBJ2-7|TRBV27|.|15
CASSFGQGDYYEQYF
TGTGCCAGCAGTTTTGGTCAGGGAGACTACTACGAGCAGTACTTC
>.|TRBJ2-1|TRBV19|.|14
CASSTGLHENEQFF
TGTGCCAGTAGTACGGGACTCCACGAGAATGAGCAGTTCTTC
>.|TRBJ1-1|TRBV5-1|.|13
CASSLEGNTEAFF
TGCGCCAGCAGCTTGGAGGGGAACACTGAAGCTTTCTTT
>.|TRBJ2-7|TRBV7-7|TRBD2|14
CASSLTGLATEQYF
TGTGCTAGCAGCTTAACGGGACTAGCGACCGAGCAGTACTTC
>.|TRBJ2-3|TRBV9|TRBD1|17
CASSVEMSGTGTDTQYF
TGTGCCAGCAGCGTAGAGATGTCAGGGACAGGGACAGATACGCAGTATTTT
>once|TRBJ1-2|TRBV19|.|13
CASSIRGDYGYTF
TGTGCCAGTAGTATTCGGGGGGACTATGGCTACACCTTC
>.|TRBJ2-2|TRBV9|.|14
CASSPAGRAGELFF
TGTGCCAGCAGCCCAGCTGGAAGGGCCGGGGAGCTGTTTTTT
>.|TRBJ2-1|TRBV30|.|13
CAWSSGLINEQFF
TGTGCCTGGAGTTCAGGCCTCATCAATGAGCAGTTCTTC
>few|TRBJ2-2|TRBV19|.|15
CASSISWTYPGELFF
TGTGCCAGTAGTATATCGTGGACCTACCCCGGGGAGCTGTTTTTT
>once|TRBJ2-1|TRBV4-1|TRBD2|19
CASSQKLLAGGPSYNEQFF
TGCGCCAGCAGCCAAAAGTTGCTAGCGGGAGGACCCTCCTACAATGAGCAGTTCTTC
>.|TRBJ1-3|TRBV4-1|TRBD1|15
CASSLGTGPGNTIYF
TGCGCCAGCAGCCTCGGGACAGGGCCCGGAAACACCATATATTTT